This TCR beta chain was identified during a study of Graves' ophthalmopathy and Graves' hyperthyroidism. General study points: The authors also found most expanded thyroid clonotypes above 0.001 frequency in blood.

Amplified material comprised TCR beta CDR3 regions derived from RNA transcripts. An initial RT-PCR round employing HTBI primers preceded a second-round multiplex PCR. TCRdb re-called the multiplex PCR reads through MiXCR, storing one row per CDR3 protein. The top ten hold 44% of the sample, which has about 740,000 distinct CDR3 sequences, approximately 40% seen once. Germline-derived CDR1 and CDR2 are SGHTA and FQGNSA. The CDR3 length is 13 residues. V was shortened by 0 bases and J by 5 bases, with 7 bases between the two germline ends. This clonotype was seen repeatedly, ten times or more. The antigen remains undetermined.

Sequenced input: peripheral blood. The TCR originated in an adult man with Graves' ophthalmopathy. This chain connects TRBV7-2 to TRBJ2-5; maybe TRBD1 (5 bases). CDR3 nucleotide sequence: TGTGCCAGCAGCTTAGCGGGGCCGGAGACCCAGTACTTC. This codes for CASSLAGPETQYF.